This section outlines one T cell receptor (beta chain) sequence together with its context. Its antigen is currently unknown. Libraries were prepared by immunoSEQ multiplex PCR; TCRdb keeps only in-frame clonotypes and omits some of them. Counted here are hundreds of thousands of clones, approximately 86% occurring once; the ten biggest clones make up about 11%. The ends were cut back, 1 base at V and 2 bases at J, with 15 bases in the middle. The CDR3 totals 16 residues. CDR1 SGHNT and CDR2 YENEEA come from the germline V gene. Treatment of the sample: over 15 received Ad26.COV2.S at low or high dose, single or two shots; 5 received placebo; per-sample allocation not given. At day 63 after the first vaccine or placebo injection, samples were drawn. These data come from a study of Ad26.COV2.S vaccination and SARS-CoV-2 variants. Study overall: The vaccine Ad26.COV2.S was put into the muscle once, or twice with 56 days between.

The study, taken as a whole, reports: Spike-specific TCR breadth in vaccine recipients exceeded that seen in placebo recipients.

The sample was peripheral blood, taken in a trial of Ad26.COV2.S vaccine versus placebo. The clonotype was recovered from a person between 18 and 65 years old who received the Ad26.COV2.S COVID-19 vaccine or a placebo. The V gene is TRBV11-3, the J gene TRBJ2-7; D is undetermined. This CDR3 reads CASSLASGRVPYEQYF. The CDR3, as DNA: TGTGCCAGCAGCTTAGCAAGTGGACGGGTGCCCTACGAGCAGTACTTC.